Included here is one TCR beta chain sequence, with context. The antigen is not known. The sample originates from a study of cytomegalovirus exposure and HLA in healthy donors. From germline, CDR1 is MNHEY and CDR2 SVGAGI. V was shortened by 0 bases and J by 1 base, with 9 bases between the two germline ends. This CDR3 has 15 amino acids. The PCR contained 60 Vbeta and 13 Jbeta primers. Measured with immunoSEQ multiplex PCR; TCRdb has only the in-frame clones, and not every one. The repertoire holds approximately 140,000 clones, around 75% seen once, with 3% to 3.5% in the top ten. Study-wide results and caveats: DRB1 showed the most TCR associations and HLA-C the fewest in a later analysis, as rates varied by HLA locus. The listing of roughly 160 TCR beta chains classed them as cytomegalovirus-associated.

Sequenced material: PBMCs. The chain combines TRBV6-5 with TRBJ1-1, with D uncertain. The sequence was obtained from a man aged 40-49 years in good health and CMV-seronegative. The DNA of the CDR3 is TGTGCCAGCAGTTACTCGAGACATCCGAACACTGAAGCTTTCTTT. It encodes CASSYSRHPNTEAFF.